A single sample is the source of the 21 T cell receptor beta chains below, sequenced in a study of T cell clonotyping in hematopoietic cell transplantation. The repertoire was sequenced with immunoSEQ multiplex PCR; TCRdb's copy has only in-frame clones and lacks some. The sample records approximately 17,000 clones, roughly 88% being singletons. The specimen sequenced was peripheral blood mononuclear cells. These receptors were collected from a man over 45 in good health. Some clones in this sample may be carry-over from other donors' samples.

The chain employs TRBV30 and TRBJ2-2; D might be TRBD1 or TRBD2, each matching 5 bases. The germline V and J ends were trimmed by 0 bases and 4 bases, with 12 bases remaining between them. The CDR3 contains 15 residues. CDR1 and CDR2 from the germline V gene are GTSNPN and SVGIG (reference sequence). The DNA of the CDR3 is TGTGCCTGGAGTGTTGGCCCAGGGACCACCGGGGAGCTGTTTTTT. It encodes CAWSVGPGTTGELFF.

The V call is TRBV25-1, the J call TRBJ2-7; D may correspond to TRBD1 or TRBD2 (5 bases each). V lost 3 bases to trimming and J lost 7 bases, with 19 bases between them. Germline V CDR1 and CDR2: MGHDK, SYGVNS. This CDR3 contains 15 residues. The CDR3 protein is CASSDTRGPSGEQYF. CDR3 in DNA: TGTGCCAGCAGTGACACGAGGGGCCCCTCGGGTGAGCAGTACTTC.

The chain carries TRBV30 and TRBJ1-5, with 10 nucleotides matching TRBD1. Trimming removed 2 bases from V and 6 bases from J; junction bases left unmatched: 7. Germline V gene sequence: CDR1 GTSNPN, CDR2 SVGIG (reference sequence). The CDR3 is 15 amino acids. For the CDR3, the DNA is TGTGCCTGGAGTAGAGGACAGGGGGGTGTTCAGCCCCAGCATTTT. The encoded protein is CAWSRGQGGVQPQHF.

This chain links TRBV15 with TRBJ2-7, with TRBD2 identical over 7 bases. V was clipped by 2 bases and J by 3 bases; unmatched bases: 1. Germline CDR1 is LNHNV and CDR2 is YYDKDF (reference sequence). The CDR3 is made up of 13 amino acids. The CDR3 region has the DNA TGTGCCACCAGCAGAAGCGGGGACTACGAGCAGTACTTC. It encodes CATSRSGDYEQYF.

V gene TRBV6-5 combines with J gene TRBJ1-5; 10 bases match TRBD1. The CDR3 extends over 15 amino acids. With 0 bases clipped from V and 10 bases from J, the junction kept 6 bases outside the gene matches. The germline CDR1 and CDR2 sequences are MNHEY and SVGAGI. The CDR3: CASSYSPGQGIPQHF. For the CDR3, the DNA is TGTGCCAGCAGTTACTCCCCGGGACAGGGGATCCCCCAGCATTTT.

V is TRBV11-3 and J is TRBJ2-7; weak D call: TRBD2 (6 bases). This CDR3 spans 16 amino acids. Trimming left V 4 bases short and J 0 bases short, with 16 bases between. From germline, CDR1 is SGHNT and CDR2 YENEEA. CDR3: CASSSLGGSRSYEQYF. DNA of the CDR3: TGTGCCAGCAGCTCCCTTGGGGGGTCACGCTCCTACGAGCAGTACTTC.

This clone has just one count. CDR3 DNA: TGTGCCAGCAGTTACTGGGCCTCGGCCTACGAGCAGTACTTC. Its protein is CASSYWASAYEQYF. V gene TRBV6-5 combines with J gene TRBJ2-7; D not resolved. V lost 1 base and J lost 2, with 9 bases in between. The germline V gene encodes CDR1 MNHEY and CDR2 SVGAGI. The CDR3 contains 14 residues.

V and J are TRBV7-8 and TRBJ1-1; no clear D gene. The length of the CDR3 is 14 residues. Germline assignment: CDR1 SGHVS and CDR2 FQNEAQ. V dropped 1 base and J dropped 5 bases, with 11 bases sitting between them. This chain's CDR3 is CASSLVGRGTEAFF. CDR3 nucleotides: TGTGCCAGCAGCTTAGTAGGGAGAGGGACTGAAGCTTTCTTT.

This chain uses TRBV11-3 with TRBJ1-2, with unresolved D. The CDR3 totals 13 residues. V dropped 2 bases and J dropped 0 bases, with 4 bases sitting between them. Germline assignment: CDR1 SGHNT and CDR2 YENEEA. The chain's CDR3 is CASSLSTNYGYTF. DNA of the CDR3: TGTGCCAGCAGCTTAAGCACTAACTATGGCTACACCTTC.

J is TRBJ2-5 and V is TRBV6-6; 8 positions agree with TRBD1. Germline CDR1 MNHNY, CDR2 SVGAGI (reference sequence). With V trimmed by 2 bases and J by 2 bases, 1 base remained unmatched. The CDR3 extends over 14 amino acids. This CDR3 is CASSYDRGQETQYF. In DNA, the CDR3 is TGTGCCAGCAGTTACGACAGGGGACAAGAGACCCAGTACTTC.

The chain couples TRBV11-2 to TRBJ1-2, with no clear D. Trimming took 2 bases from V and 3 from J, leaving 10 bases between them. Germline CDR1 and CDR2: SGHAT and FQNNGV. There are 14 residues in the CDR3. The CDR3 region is CASSLSGRDYGYTF. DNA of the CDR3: TGTGCCAGCAGCTTATCGGGAAGAGACTATGGCTACACCTTC.

The CDR3 sequence: CAWSDREAPGGYTF. CDR3 coding DNA: TGTGCCTGGAGTGACAGGGAAGCCCCGGGTGGCTACACCTTC. The chain combines TRBV30 with TRBJ1-2; a possible D gene is TRBD1 (6 bases). The V end lost 1 base, the J end lost 7 bases, and 16 bases lay between the germline ends. Germline CDR1 GTSNPN, CDR2 SVGIG (reference sequence). The CDR3 is 14 residues long.

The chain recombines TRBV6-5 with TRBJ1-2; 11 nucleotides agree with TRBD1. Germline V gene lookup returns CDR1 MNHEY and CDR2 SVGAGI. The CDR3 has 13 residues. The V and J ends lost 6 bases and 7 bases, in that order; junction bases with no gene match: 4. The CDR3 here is CASSRGTGGGYTF. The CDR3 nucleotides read TGTGCCAGCAGCCGAGGGACAGGGGGTGGCTACACCTTC.

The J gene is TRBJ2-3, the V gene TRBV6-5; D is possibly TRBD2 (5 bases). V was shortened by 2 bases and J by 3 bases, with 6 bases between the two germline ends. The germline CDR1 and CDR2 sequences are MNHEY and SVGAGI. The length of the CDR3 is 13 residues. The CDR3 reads CASSYLATDTQYF. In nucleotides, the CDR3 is TGTGCCAGCAGTTACCTAGCAACAGATACGCAGTATTTT.

The DNA for the CDR3 is TGTGCCAGCAGCATCAACTGGGCAGGGTTCTACGAGCAGTACTTC. Translating gives CASSINWAGFYEQYF. J is TRBJ2-7 and V is TRBV5-6, with a weak D call TRBD1 (5 bases). CDR3 size: 15 residues. Germline CDR1 is SGHDT and CDR2 is YYEEEE. The ends were cut back, 4 bases at V and 3 bases at J, with 17 bases in the middle.

CDR3: CAITLRLDYGYTF. The CDR3 DNA is TGTGCCATCACCCTGAGGCTGGACTATGGCTACACCTTC. The chain uses TRBV10-3 and TRBJ1-2, with no clear D. The CDR3 spans 13 residues. The germline V and J ends were trimmed by 7 bases and 3 bases, with 12 bases remaining between them. Germline V CDR1 and CDR2: ENHRY, SYGVKD.

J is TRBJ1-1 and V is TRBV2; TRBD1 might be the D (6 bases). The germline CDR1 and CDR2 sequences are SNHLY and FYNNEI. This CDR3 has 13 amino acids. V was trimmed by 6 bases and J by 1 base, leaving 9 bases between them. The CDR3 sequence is CASRGTRNTEAFF. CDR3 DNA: TGTGCCAGCAGGGGGACAAGGAACACTGAAGCTTTCTTT.

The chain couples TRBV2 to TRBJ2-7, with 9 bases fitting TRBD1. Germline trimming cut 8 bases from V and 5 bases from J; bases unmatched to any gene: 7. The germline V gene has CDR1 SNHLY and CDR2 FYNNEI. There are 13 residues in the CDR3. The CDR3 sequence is CASGRDRVNEQYF. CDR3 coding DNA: TGTGCCAGCGGGAGGGACAGGGTAAACGAGCAGTACTTC. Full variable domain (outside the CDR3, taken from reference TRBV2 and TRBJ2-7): EPEVTQTPSHQVTQMGQEVILRCVPISNHLYFYWYRQILGQKVEFLVSFYNNEISEKSEIFDDQFSVERPDGSNFTLKIRSTKLEDSAMYFCASGRDRVNEQYFGPGTRLTVT.

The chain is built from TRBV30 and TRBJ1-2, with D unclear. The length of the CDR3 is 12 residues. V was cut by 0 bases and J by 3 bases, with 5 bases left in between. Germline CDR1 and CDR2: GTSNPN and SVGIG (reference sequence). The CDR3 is CAWSVGYYGYTF. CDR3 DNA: TGTGCCTGGAGTGTGGGGTACTATGGCTACACCTTC.

This CDR3 reads CASLLGGAGGYTF. The CDR3 region has the DNA TGTGCCAGCTTACTTGGGGGGGCGGGTGGCTACACCTTC. V usage is TRBV6-6 and J usage is TRBJ1-2, with a possible D match to TRBD1 (6 bases). Trimming shortened V by 8 bases and J by 7 bases, and 17 bases separated the two germline ends. Germline V gene data show CDR1 as MNHNY and CDR2 as SVGAGI (reference sequence). The CDR3 loop spans 13 amino acids.

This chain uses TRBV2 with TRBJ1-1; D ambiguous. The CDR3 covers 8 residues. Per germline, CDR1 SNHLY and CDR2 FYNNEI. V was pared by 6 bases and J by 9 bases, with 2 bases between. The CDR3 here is CASRQAFF. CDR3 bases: TGTGCCAGCAGGCAAGCTTTCTTT.